The next 17 T cell receptor beta chains were all read from a single sample in a study of vaccination and CD4 T cells after COVID-19. These receptors have no known antigen. Treatment meaning: approximately nine-day PBMC culture with coronavirus spike peptide pools or control peptides (ViraFEST assay). An Oncomine TCR Beta short-read assay was used to sequence the DNA from cultured CD4+ T cells. TCRdb re-called the PCR reads with MiXCR, one entry per CDR3 protein. The sample has 14,000 to 15,000 distinct CDR3 sequences, roughly half seen once; the top ten hold roughly a quarter. Sequencing used cultured CD4+ T cells from blood, obtained after SARS-CoV-2 vaccination. All receptors derive from a human donor with COVID-19.

The gene calls are TRBV6-1 and TRBJ1-1, with TRBD1 as a possible D gene (5 bases). CDR3 size: 12 residues. V lost 7 bases and J lost 6, with 12 bases in between. Germline-derived CDR1 and CDR2 are MNHNS and SASEGT. The CDR3 nucleotides read TGTGCCAGCACCAGGGCCGGCGCTGAAGCTTTCTTT. Its protein is CASTRAGAEAFF.

The chain is built from TRBV7-8 and TRBJ1-6, with D possibly TRBD1 on 5 matching bases. Germline CDR1 is SGHVS and CDR2 is FQNEAQ. V dropped 5 bases and J dropped 0 bases, with 14 bases sitting between them. The CDR3 covers 17 residues. CDR3 sequence: CASSGGQGDSYNSPLHF. For the CDR3, the DNA is TGTGCCAGCAGCGGAGGGCAGGGAGACTCCTATAATTCACCCCTCCACTTT. Full variable domain (remainder filled in from reference TRBV7-8 and TRBJ1-6): GAGVSQSPRYKVAKRGQDVALRCDPISGHVSLFWYQQALGQGPEFLTYFQNEAQLDKSGLPSDRFFAERPEGSVSTLKIQRTQQEDSAVYLCASSGGQGDSYNSPLHFGNGTRLTVT.

This clonotype was observed a handful of times. The chain is built from TRBV20-1 and TRBJ1-1; D gene uncertain. Germline V CDR1 and CDR2: DFQATT, SNEGSKA (reference sequence). The CDR3 has 14 amino acids. V was pared by 5 bases and J by 1 base, with 14 bases between. CDR3 protein: CSARREGANTEAFF. The CDR3, as DNA: TGCAGTGCTCGGCGAGAGGGAGCGAACACTGAAGCTTTCTTT.

This chain links TRBV12-3 or TRBV12-4 with TRBJ1-1; tentatively, D is TRBD1 (6 bases). The CDR3 has 13 amino acids. The V end was cut by 11 bases, the J end by 1 base, with 14 bases between. CDR3 loop: CAATRGGNTEAFF. The CDR3 DNA follows: TGTGCCGCAACGAGAGGGGGGAACACTGAAGCTTTCTTT.

The table lists this clonotype with a few counts. The chain employs TRBV21-1 and TRBJ1-6; the D segment call TRBD1 is taken from the table without a DNA check. TRBV21-1 represents a pseudogene. This CDR3 has 20 amino acids. CDR3 residues: CASSKGWRFAPRPYNSPLHF. CDR3 coding DNA: TGTGCCAGCAGCAAAGGATGGAGGTTTGCCCCACGGCCATATAATTCACCCCTCCACTTT.

The chain links TRBV7-8 to TRBJ1-1; possibly TRBD1 for D (5 bases). This CDR3 contains 14 residues. Germline values: CDR1 SGHVS, CDR2 FQNEAQ. Trimming cost V 1 base and J 6 bases, with 12 bases left between them. The CDR3 protein is CASSLDRSRAEAFF. The DNA for the CDR3 is TGTGCCAGCAGCTTAGACAGGTCAAGAGCTGAAGCTTTCTTT. Full variable domain (rest looked up from reference TRBV7-8 and TRBJ1-1): GAGVSQSPRYKVAKRGQDVALRCDPISGHVSLFWYQQALGQGPEFLTYFQNEAQLDKSGLPSDRFFAERPEGSVSTLKIQRTQQEDSAVYLCASSLDRSRAEAFFGQGTRLTVV.

To note about this clonotype: The junction shows a germline mismatch at one end, possibly a read error. This sequence joins TRBV5-3 and TRBJ2-7; D may be TRBD1 (6 bases). TRBV5-3 is an ORF; its function is uncertain. The CDR3 consists of 13 residues. The CDR3 nucleotides are TGTGCCAGCAGCTTGGTAGGACAGCAGAACGGGGACTTC. Translated: CASSLVGQQNGDF.

This clonotype was recorded a few times. The J gene is TRBJ2-5, the V gene TRBV6-2 or TRBV6-3; either TRBD1 or TRBD2 may fit D (6 bases each). Germline loops: CDR1 MNHEY, CDR2 SVGEGT. V was cut by 7 bases and J by 1 base, with 13 bases left in between. This CDR3 is 14 amino acids long. CDR3 protein: CASIVGGGQETQYF. In nucleotides, the CDR3 is TGTGCCAGCATCGTAGGGGGAGGCCAAGAGACCCAGTACTTC.

The chain joins TRBV4-1 to TRBJ1-3; the D gene is possibly TRBD1 (6 bases). Germline V CDR1 and CDR2: MGHRA, YSYEKL. The CDR3 consists of 12 residues. Trimming left V 0 bases short and J 12 bases short, with 9 bases between. This chain's CDR3 is CASSQEGGSIYF. The CDR3 region has the DNA TGCGCCAGCAGCCAAGAAGGGGGGAGCATATATTTT.

The rearrangement links TRBV7-6 to TRBJ1-6; D remains unclear. Trimming cost V 4 bases and J 5 bases, with 6 bases left between them. CDR1 and CDR2 from the germline V gene are SGHVS and FNYEAQ. There are 13 residues in the CDR3. For the CDR3, the DNA is TGTGCCAGCAGCTCGAGGAATAATTCACCCCTCCACTTT. Translated, it gives CASSSRNNSPLHF.

The V call is TRBV5-4, the J call TRBJ2-1; TRBD1 is a possible D gene (6 bases). Germline CDR1 and CDR2: SGHNT and YYREEE (reference sequence). V dropped 4 bases and J dropped 3 bases, with 11 bases sitting between them. CDR3 size: 14 residues. This chain's CDR3 is CASSDGTLYNEQFF. The CDR3 coding sequence is TGTGCCAGCAGCGATGGGACACTCTACAATGAGCAGTTCTTC. Full variable domain (rest looked up from reference TRBV5-4 and TRBJ2-1): ETGVTQSPTHLIKTRGQQVTLRCSSQSGHNTVSWYQQALGQGPQFIFQYYREEENGRGNFPPRFSGLQFPNYSSELNVNALELDDSALYLCASSDGTLYNEQFFGPGTRLTVL.

This clonotype was observed a few times. V is TRBV5-1 and J is TRBJ1-1; the D gene is possibly TRBD1 (5 bases). The CDR3 loop spans 15 amino acids. Germline CDR1 and CDR2: SGHRS and YFSETQ. Between the trimmed V and J ends, which lost 4 bases and 1 base, there was a span of 14 bases. The CDR3: CASSPRGDENTEAFF. The CDR3 bases are TGCGCCAGCAGCCCGAGAGGGGACGAGAACACTGAAGCTTTCTTT.

The V and J genes are TRBV19 and TRBJ1-1; a possible D gene is TRBD1 (5 bases). This CDR3 spans 16 amino acids. V was clipped by 1 base and J by 1 base, with 13 bases between them. Germline-derived CDR1 and CDR2 are LNHDA and SQIVND (reference sequence). The DNA for the CDR3 is TGTGCCAGTAGTATAGCCCCGGGACGGACGAACACTGAAGCTTTCTTT. Protein: CASSIAPGRTNTEAFF.

A few counts support this clonotype. The V call is TRBV12-3 or TRBV12-4, the J call TRBJ2-5; 12 bases are shared with TRBD2. CDR3 length: 16 amino acids. The ends lost 6 bases at V and 5 bases at J; junction bases unmatched: 10. The CDR3 bases are TGTGCCAGCAGCTCGCCACTAGCGGGGGGCCGGGAGACCCAGTACTTC. As protein: CASSSPLAGGRETQYF.

The gene calls are TRBV6-1 and TRBJ1-5; D may be TRBD1 (6 bases). V was trimmed by 6 bases and J by 1 base, leaving 19 bases between them. The CDR3 has 17 residues. Germline values: CDR1 MNHNS, CDR2 SASEGT. CDR3 sequence reads: CASRPVGGGRSNQPQHF. CDR3 nucleotide sequence: TGTGCCAGCAGGCCCGTCGGTGGGGGCCGGAGCAATCAGCCCCAGCATTTT.

The chain uses TRBV6-5 and TRBJ2-1; D unresolved. This CDR3 comprises 11 residues. CDR1 and CDR2 (germline): MNHEY, SVGAGI. The V end was cut by 2 bases, the J end by 9 bases, with 5 bases between. For the CDR3, the DNA is TGTGCCAGCAGTTACAAGGGTGAGCAGTTCTTC. This gives the protein CASSYKGEQFF.

The rearrangement joins TRBV11-2 to TRBJ1-1; D not certain. The germline V gene has CDR1 SGHAT and CDR2 FQNNGV. Trimming pared 3 bases from V and 1 base from J, leaving 9 bases between. The CDR3 spans 14 residues. CDR3 sequence: CASSLGSQNTEAFF. The DNA for the CDR3 is TGTGCCAGCAGCTTGGGCAGTCAGAACACTGAAGCTTTCTTT.